This T cell receptor (beta chain) was captured in a study of OX40 agonist ivuxolimab in advanced cancers. On the study more broadly: Two cutaneous melanoma patients and one hepatocellular carcinoma patient, three in all, had partial responses.

Study results and caveats: Also showing low normalized T-cell clonal expansion were some of the nonresponders. No antigen was identified for the clonally expanded peripheral T cells. At 0.1 to 3.0 mg/kg and by week 6, clonal expansion occurred in CD4+ and CD8+ blood T cells.

The assay was immunoSEQ multiplex PCR, and TCRdb's table has in-frame clones only and misses some. The sample has 77,000 or so clones, over 80% seen once. V lost 1 base and J lost 5, with 7 bases in between. Germline assignment: CDR1 SGHRS and CDR2 YFSETQ. This CDR3 is built from 13 residues. As to this clone: Its cognate antigen is unknown.

This receptor was identified in an adult with an advanced solid tumor such as melanoma, head and neck, liver or kidney cancer. This specimen was CD4+ or CD8+ T cells sorted from blood, taken in a trial of the OX40 agonist ivuxolimab. The chain recombines TRBV5-1 with TRBJ2-4; unclear D gene. The CDR3 is CASSLIGENIQYF. The CDR3 nucleotides are TGCGCCAGCAGCTTGATTGGGGAAAACATTCAGTACTTC.